This T cell receptor (beta chain) comes out of a study of shared T cell receptors in the human thymus. Sequenced by immunoSEQ multiplex PCR; TCRdb stores in-frame clones only, minus some. The top ten clones hold less than 0.015% of a sample with under 700,000 clones, approximately 78% of them seen once. The CDR3 loop spans 20 amino acids. Germline trimming cut 2 bases from V and 0 bases from J; bases unmatched to any gene: 15. Per germline, CDR1 SSHAT and CDR2 FNYEAQ (reference sequence). The data also belong to a second study, concerning human thymus T cells. As reported in that work: Corrective heart surgery yielded the resections from which the thymus tissue came. Across thymic and blood repertoires, the usage of V and J genes appeared to be biased. In unrelated individuals, thymic repertoires overlapped highly, according to related research.

Input material: thymocytes. J is TRBJ2-3 and V is TRBV7-7, with 9 bases that match TRBD1. This receptor was identified in a boy under two years old with a congenital heart defect. This CDR3 reads CASSLSNETGGSRSTDTQYF. CDR3 bases: TGTGCCAGCAGCTTAAGTAACGAGACAGGGGGATCGAGGAGCACAGATACGCAGTATTTT.